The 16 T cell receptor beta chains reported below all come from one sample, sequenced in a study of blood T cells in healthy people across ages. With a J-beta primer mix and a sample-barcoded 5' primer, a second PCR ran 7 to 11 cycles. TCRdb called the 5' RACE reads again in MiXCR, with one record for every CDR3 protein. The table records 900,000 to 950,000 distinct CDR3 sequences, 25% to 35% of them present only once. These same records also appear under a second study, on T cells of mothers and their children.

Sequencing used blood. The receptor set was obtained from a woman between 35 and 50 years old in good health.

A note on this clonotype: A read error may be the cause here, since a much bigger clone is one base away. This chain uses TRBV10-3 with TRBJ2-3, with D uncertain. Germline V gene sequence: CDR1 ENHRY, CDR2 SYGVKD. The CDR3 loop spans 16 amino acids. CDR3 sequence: CTISAPGATSTDTQYF. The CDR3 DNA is TGTACCATCAGTGCCCCCGGAGCGACCAGCACAGATACGCAGTATTTT.

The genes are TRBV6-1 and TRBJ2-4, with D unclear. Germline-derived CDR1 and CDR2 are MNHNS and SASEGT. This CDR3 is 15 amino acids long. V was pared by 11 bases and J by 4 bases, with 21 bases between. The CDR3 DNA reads TGTGCCTCTACAGACCTTGCACTACGGAAAAACATTCAGTACTTC. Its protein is CASTDLALRKNIQYF.

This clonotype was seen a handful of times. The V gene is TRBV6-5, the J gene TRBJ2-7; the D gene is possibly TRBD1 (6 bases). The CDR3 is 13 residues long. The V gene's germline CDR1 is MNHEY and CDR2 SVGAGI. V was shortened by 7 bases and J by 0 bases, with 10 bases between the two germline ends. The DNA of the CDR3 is TGTGCCAGCAACAGGGCGGGCTCCTACGAGCAGTACTTC. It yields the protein CASNRAGSYEQYF.

The CDR3 reads CSARDSPSQGGTYEQYF. The CDR3 nucleotides read TGCAGTGCTAGAGATTCGCCCAGCCAGGGAGGGACCTACGAGCAGTACTTC. The chain employs TRBV20-1 and TRBJ2-4, with 7 bases lining up with TRBD2. The end of the DNA is better explained by TRBJ2-7, so the J call may be wrong. The germline CDR1 and CDR2 sequences are DFQATT and SNEGSKA (reference sequence). The CDR3 is 17 amino acids.

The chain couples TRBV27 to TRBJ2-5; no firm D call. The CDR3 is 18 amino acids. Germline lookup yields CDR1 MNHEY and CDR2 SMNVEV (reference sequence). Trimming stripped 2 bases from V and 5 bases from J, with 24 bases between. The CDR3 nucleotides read TGTGCCAGCAGTTTAATTCCTCCTACCTGGAGCGTGGGTGAGACCCAGTACTTC. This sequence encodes CASSLIPPTWSVGETQYF.

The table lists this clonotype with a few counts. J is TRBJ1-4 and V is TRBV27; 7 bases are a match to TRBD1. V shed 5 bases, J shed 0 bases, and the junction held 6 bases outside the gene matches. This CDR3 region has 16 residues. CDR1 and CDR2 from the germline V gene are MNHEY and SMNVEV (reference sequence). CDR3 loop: CASSKITGATNEKLFF. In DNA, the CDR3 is TGTGCCAGCAGTAAAATAACAGGGGCAACTAATGAAAAACTGTTTTTT.

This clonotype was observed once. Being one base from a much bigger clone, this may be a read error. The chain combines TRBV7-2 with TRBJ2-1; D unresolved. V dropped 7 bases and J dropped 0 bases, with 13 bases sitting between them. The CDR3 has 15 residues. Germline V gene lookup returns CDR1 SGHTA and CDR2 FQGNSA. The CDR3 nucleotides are TGTGCCAGCAACGTAGGCCCCAGCTCCTACAATGAGCAGTTCTTC. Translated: CASNVGPSSYNEQFF. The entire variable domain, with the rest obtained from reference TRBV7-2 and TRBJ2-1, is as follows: GAGVSQSPSNKVTEKGKDVELRCDPISGHTALYWYRQSLGQGLEFLIYFQGNSAPDKSGLPSDRFSAERTGGSVSTLTIQRTQQEDSAVYLCASNVGPSSYNEQFFGPGTRLTVL.

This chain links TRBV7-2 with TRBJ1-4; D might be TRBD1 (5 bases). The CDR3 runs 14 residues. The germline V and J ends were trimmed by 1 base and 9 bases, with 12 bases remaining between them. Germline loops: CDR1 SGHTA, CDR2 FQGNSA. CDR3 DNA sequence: TGTGCCAGCAGCTTAGTGGGGGAGTTTAAAAAACTGTTTTTT. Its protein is CASSLVGEFKKLFF.

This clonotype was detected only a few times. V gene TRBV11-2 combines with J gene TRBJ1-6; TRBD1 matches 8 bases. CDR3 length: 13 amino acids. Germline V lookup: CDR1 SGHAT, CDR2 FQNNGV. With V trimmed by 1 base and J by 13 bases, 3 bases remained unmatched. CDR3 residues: CASSLGTGNPLHF. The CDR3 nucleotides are TGTGCCAGCAGCTTAGGGACAGGGAATCCCCTCCACTTT.

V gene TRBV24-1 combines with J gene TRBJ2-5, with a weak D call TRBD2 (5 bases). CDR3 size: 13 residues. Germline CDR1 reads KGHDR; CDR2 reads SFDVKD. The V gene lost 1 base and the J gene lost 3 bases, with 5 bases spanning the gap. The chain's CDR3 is CATSDFGEETQYF. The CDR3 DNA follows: TGTGCCACCAGTGATTTCGGGGAAGAGACCCAGTACTTC.

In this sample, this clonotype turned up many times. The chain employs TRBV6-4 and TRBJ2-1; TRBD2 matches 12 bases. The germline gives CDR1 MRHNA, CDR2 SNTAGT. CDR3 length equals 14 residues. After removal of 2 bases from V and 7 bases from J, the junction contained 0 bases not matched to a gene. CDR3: CASSDLAGGNEQFF. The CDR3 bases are TGTGCCAGCAGTGACCTAGCGGGGGGGAATGAGCAGTTCTTC.

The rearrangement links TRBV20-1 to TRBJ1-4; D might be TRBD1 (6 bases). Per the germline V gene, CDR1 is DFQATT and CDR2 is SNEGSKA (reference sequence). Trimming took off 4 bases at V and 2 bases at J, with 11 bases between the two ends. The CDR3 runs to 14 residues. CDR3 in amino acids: CSATPGATNEKLFF. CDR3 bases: TGCAGTGCTACCCCAGGGGCGACTAATGAAAAACTGTTTTTT.

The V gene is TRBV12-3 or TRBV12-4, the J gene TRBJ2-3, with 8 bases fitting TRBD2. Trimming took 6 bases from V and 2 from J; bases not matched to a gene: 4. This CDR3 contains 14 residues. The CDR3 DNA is TGTGCCAGCAGAATCGGGGGGGACACAGATACGCAGTATTTT. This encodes CASRIGGDTDTQYF.

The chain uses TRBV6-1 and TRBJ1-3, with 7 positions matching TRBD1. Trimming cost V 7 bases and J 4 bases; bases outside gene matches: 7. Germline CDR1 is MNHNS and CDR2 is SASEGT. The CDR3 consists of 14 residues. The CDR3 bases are TGTGCCAGCAAAGGACAGGTTACCGGAAACACCATATATTTT. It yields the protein CASKGQVTGNTIYF.

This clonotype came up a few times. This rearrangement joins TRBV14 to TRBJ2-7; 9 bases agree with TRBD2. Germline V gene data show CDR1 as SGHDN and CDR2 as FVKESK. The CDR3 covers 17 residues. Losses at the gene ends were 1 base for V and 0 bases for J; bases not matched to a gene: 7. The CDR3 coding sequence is TGTGCCAGCAGCCAAGGGTTAGCGGGGGTCCTCTCCTACGAGCAGTACTTC. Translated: CASSQGLAGVLSYEQYF.

The DNA for the CDR3 is TGTGCCAGCGCCTGGTCACCTGAGCAGTTCTTC. This gives the protein CASAWSPEQFF. The chain couples TRBV27 to TRBJ2-1; D not certain. Looked up from germline, CDR1 is MNHEY and CDR2 is SMNVEV (reference sequence). V lost 8 bases, J lost 9 bases, and 11 bases lay in between. The CDR3 length is 11 residues.